A single sample gave rise to the 10 T cell receptor beta chains below, sequenced in a study of blood T cell repertoires in COVID-19. Using immunoSEQ multiplex PCR, the repertoire was profiled, and TCRdb retains in-frame clones only, with some absent. This table holds 150,000 to 200,000 clones, around 90% found once. The sequencing sample was made of peripheral blood. All receptors come from a woman in her forties or fifties with acute or convalescent COVID-19.

The chain links TRBV10-2 to TRBJ2-2, with TRBD2 identical over 10 bases. CDR3 length: 15 residues. V dropped 4 bases and J dropped 4; count of bases not matched to a gene: 3. Per the germline V gene, CDR1 is WSHSY and CDR2 is SAAADI. The CDR3 loop is CASSATSGTTGELFF. DNA of the CDR3: TGCGCCAGCAGTGCAACTAGCGGGACCACCGGGGAGCTGTTTTTT.

The DNA for the CDR3 is TGTGCCAGCAGCCGACAGGGGGCGAGCCGGGATTCACCCCTCCACTTT. It specifies CASSRQGASRDSPLHF. The chain couples TRBV13 to TRBJ1-6; 10 bases fit TRBD1. Germline loops: CDR1 PRHDT, CDR2 FYEKMQ (reference sequence). The CDR3 runs to 16 residues. Unmatched junction bases numbered 9, after V lost 5 bases and J lost 8 bases.

This clone was detected only once. The V call is TRBV6-5, the J call TRBJ1-5, with TRBD1 as a possible D gene (5 bases). The CDR3 runs 15 residues. Trimming took 4 bases from V and 0 from J, leaving 10 bases between them. Germline V CDR1 and CDR2: MNHEY, SVGAGI. The DNA of the CDR3 is TGTGCCAGCAGTTTTCAGGGTTATAGCAATCAGCCCCAGCATTTT. This translates into CASSFQGYSNQPQHF.

V gene TRBV4-1 combines with J gene TRBJ1-1; D remains ambiguous. V lost 0 bases, J lost 8 bases, and 10 bases lay in between. The V gene's germline CDR1 is MGHRA and CDR2 YSYEKL. This CDR3 is 13 amino acids long. The CDR3 DNA reads TGCGCCAGCAGCCAAGAATGGTCACGGGAAGCTTTCTTT. It codes for CASSQEWSREAFF.

This clone was observed a handful of times. The CDR3 coding sequence is TGTGCCAGCAGTGATGCGGGGGCGGGAAACACCATATATTTT. Translated, it gives CASSDAGAGNTIYF. J is TRBJ1-3 and V is TRBV6-1, with a possible D match to TRBD1 (6 bases). CDR1 is MNHNS, CDR2 SASEGT, per germline. The V gene lost 3 bases and the J gene lost 4 bases, with 10 bases spanning the gap. The CDR3 consists of 14 residues.

This clone was seen only once. The chain couples TRBV30 to TRBJ2-5, with D perhaps TRBD1 (6 bases). CDR3 size: 13 residues. Germline V gene sequence: CDR1 GTSNPN, CDR2 SVGIG (reference sequence). Trimming took 2 bases from V and 5 from J, leaving 12 bases between them. CDR3 amino acids: CAWSRGRGETQYF. The CDR3, as DNA: TGTGCCTGGAGTAGGGGCAGGGGCGAGACCCAGTACTTC.

The V gene is TRBV24-1, the J gene TRBJ1-1; TRBD1 aligns across 9 bases. V lost 4 bases, J lost 0 bases, and 11 bases stayed unmatched. Germline-derived CDR1 and CDR2 are KGHDR and SFDVKD. The CDR3 is 18 amino acids. The CDR3 is CATSEPPGQGGMNTEAFF. The CDR3 nucleotides are TGTGCCACCAGTGAACCCCCGGGACAGGGAGGAATGAACACTGAAGCTTTCTTT.

The rearrangement links TRBV2 to TRBJ1-2, with 7 bases identical to TRBD1. CDR1 and CDR2 from the germline V gene are SNHLY and FYNNEI. With 6 bases clipped from V and 2 bases from J, the junction kept 6 bases outside the gene matches. The CDR3 runs 14 residues. The CDR3 sequence is CASRETGTNYGYTF. The CDR3, as DNA: TGTGCCAGCAGGGAGACAGGGACCAACTATGGCTACACCTTC.

The J gene is TRBJ2-5, the V gene TRBV9; 7 bases fit TRBD2. This CDR3 is built from 14 residues. Per the germline V gene, CDR1 is SGDLS and CDR2 is YYNGEE. V lost 3 bases, J lost 3 bases, and 5 bases stayed unmatched. CDR3 in amino acids: CASSAWGGEETQYF. The DNA for the CDR3 is TGTGCCAGCAGCGCCTGGGGGGGAGAAGAGACCCAGTACTTC. The full variable domain, rest sourced from reference TRBV9 and TRBJ2-5, is DSGVTQTPKHLITATGQRVTLRCSPRSGDLSVYWYQQSLDQGLQFLIQYYNGEERAKGNILERFSAQQFPDLHSELNLSSLELGDSALYFCASSAWGGEETQYFGPGTRLLVL.

The CDR3 loop is CAWNRGLAGQGTDTQYF. The CDR3 nucleotides are TGTGCCTGGAATAGAGGACTAGCGGGCCAAGGCACAGATACGCAGTATTTT. The chain joins TRBV30 to TRBJ2-3, with 11 bases fitting TRBD2. The ends lost 4 bases at V and 1 base at J; junction bases unmatched: 10. CDR3 length: 17 amino acids. The germline V gene encodes CDR1 GTSNPN and CDR2 SVGIG (reference sequence).